The 21 T cell receptor beta chains listed next were all sequenced from one sample in a study of blood T cell repertoires in COVID-19. Method: immunoSEQ multiplex PCR; TCRdb's copy keeps in-frame clones and lacks some. Here the sample spans about 440,000 clones, 85% to 90% being singletons. The sample comprised peripheral blood. The receptors come from a woman aged 30 to 39 with acute or convalescent COVID-19.

The chain has TRBV14 and TRBJ1-4; 7 nucleotides line up with TRBD1. Trimming took 3 bases from V and 10 from J; bases not matched to a gene: 2. Germline V CDR1 and CDR2: SGHDN, FVKESK. The CDR3 has 12 residues. CDR3 sequence: CASSHAGGKLFF. The CDR3 region has the DNA TGTGCCAGCAGCCATGCAGGGGGAAAACTGTTTTTT.

V usage is TRBV28 and J usage is TRBJ1-5, with a tentative D call TRBD1 (5 bases). Germline CDR1 is MDHEN and CDR2 is SYDVKM. V was cut by 7 bases and J by 3 bases, with 22 bases left in between. CDR3 length equals 17 residues. The DNA for the CDR3 is TGTGCCAGCATGGGCCCTGGGGCAGTTACTTTCAATCAGCCCCAGCATTTT. It yields the protein CASMGPGAVTFNQPQHF.

The chain joins TRBV5-7 to TRBJ2-3; D remains unclear. TRBV5-7 is an open reading frame whose function is uncertain. The CDR3 sequence is 13 residues long. Trimming pared 1 base from V and 0 bases from J, leaving 3 bases between. The CDR3, as DNA: TGTGCCAGCAGCTTGCGTAGCACAGATACGCAGTATTTT. Encoded protein: CASSLRSTDTQYF.

The J gene is TRBJ2-2, the V gene TRBV7-2, with TRBD2 matching over 9 bases. The CDR3 contains 15 residues. V was clipped by 4 bases and J by 7 bases; unmatched bases: 7. Germline V lookup: CDR1 SGHTA, CDR2 FQGNSA. The CDR3 DNA sequence: TGTGCCAGCAGCTCCCAGGCGGGGGGGGTCGGGGAGCTGTTTTTT. Its protein product is CASSSQAGGVGELFF. Full variable domain (missing parts from reference TRBV7-2 and TRBJ2-2): GAGVSQSPSNKVTEKGKDVELRCDPISGHTALYWYRQSLGQGLEFLIYFQGNSAPDKSGLPSDRFSAERTGGSVSTLTIQRTQQEDSAVYLCASSSQAGGVGELFFGEGSRLTVL.

The rearrangement links TRBV5-4 to TRBJ2-5; D is undetermined. The CDR3 consists of 13 residues. Germline CDR1 reads SGHNT; CDR2 reads YYREEE (reference sequence). The V end lost 2 bases, the J end lost 2 bases, and 7 bases lay between the germline ends. CDR3 DNA: TGTGCCAGCAGCTTTGGAGAACAAGAGACCCAGTACTTC. Translating it yields CASSFGEQETQYF.

The chain employs TRBV4-2 and TRBJ2-3, with D maybe TRBD2 (6 bases). Per the germline V gene, CDR1 is LGHNA and CDR2 is YNFKEQ. V lost 0 bases, J lost 1 base, and 11 bases lay in between. The CDR3 runs 16 residues. In nucleotides, the CDR3 is TGTGCCAGCAGCCAAGATTCCCCTAGCGGCACAGATACGCAGTATTTT. This gives the protein CASSQDSPSGTDTQYF.

This clone was detected many times. The gene calls are TRBV6-5 and TRBJ2-3; D remains unclear. Deletions cut 7 bases from V and 6 bases from J, with 17 bases between. The CDR3 is 14 amino acids. Per the germline V gene, CDR1 is MNHEY and CDR2 is SVGAGI. As DNA, the CDR3 is TGTGCCAGCATAAGGTCTAATTGGGCGGATACGCAGTATTTT. It specifies CASIRSNWADTQYF.

This chain uses TRBV9 with TRBJ2-1, with D possibly being TRBD2 (5 bases). Germline V gene data show CDR1 as SGDLS and CDR2 as YYNGEE. Trimming removed 4 bases from V and 0 bases from J, with 14 bases in between. The CDR3 has 16 residues. The CDR3 DNA is TGTGCCAGCAGCTACAAGAGCGGCGGCTCCTACAATGAGCAGTTCTTC. It specifies CASSYKSGGSYNEQFF.

The chain links TRBV19 to TRBJ2-5; D is perhaps TRBD2 (6 bases). Germline V gene data show CDR1 as LNHDA and CDR2 as SQIVND (reference sequence). V lost 7 bases, J lost 4 bases, and 10 bases lay in between. CDR3 length: 12 amino acids. The CDR3 DNA reads as TGTGCCAGTACTAGCGACGGAGAGACCCAGTACTTC. It specifies CASTSDGETQYF. Combining the CDR3 with reference TRBV19 and TRBJ2-5 gives the whole variable domain DGGITQSPKYLFRKEGQNVTLSCEQNLNHDAMYWYRQDPGQGLRLIYYSQIVNDFQKGDIAEGYSVSREKKESFPLTVTSAQKNPTAFYLCASTSDGETQYFGPGTRLLVL.

This chain joins TRBV3-1 (or the pseudogene TRBV3-2) and TRBJ2-2; 9 bases line up with TRBD1. The length of the CDR3 is 15 residues. Trimming removed 6 bases from V and 1 base from J; junction bases left unmatched: 3. The germline V gene encodes CDR1 LGHDT and CDR2 YNNKEL (reference sequence). This CDR3 is CASRPGQGNTGELFF. The CDR3 DNA reads TGTGCCAGCAGACCGGGACAGGGGAACACCGGGGAGCTGTTTTTT.

The J gene is TRBJ2-7, the V gene TRBV9; weak D call: TRBD2 (7 bases). Germline V gene sequence: CDR1 SGDLS, CDR2 YYNGEE. V was pared by 0 bases and J by 4 bases, with 20 bases between. The CDR3 spans 17 residues. The CDR3 coding sequence is TGTGCCAGCAGCGTAGACCCGTCCGCGGCGGGGGCGTACGAGCAGTACTTC. Translating gives CASSVDPSAAGAYEQYF. Full variable domain (remainder filled in from reference TRBV9 and TRBJ2-7): DSGVTQTPKHLITATGQRVTLRCSPRSGDLSVYWYQQSLDQGLQFLIQYYNGEERAKGNILERFSAQQFPDLHSELNLSSLELGDSALYFCASSVDPSAAGAYEQYFGPGTRLTVT.

The chain is built from TRBV28 and TRBJ1-1; 8 nucleotides line up with TRBD1. The length of the CDR3 is 15 residues. Germline V gene data show CDR1 as MDHEN and CDR2 as SYDVKM. Losses at the gene ends were 4 bases for V and 4 bases for J; bases not matched to a gene: 8. The CDR3, as DNA: TGTGCCAGCAGTTCAACAGGGGGTTTGGGCACTGAAGCTTTCTTT. The encoded protein is CASSSTGGLGTEAFF.

This clone has just one count. This chain connects TRBV15 to TRBJ1-3, with 7 positions matching TRBD1. The CDR3 is 16 amino acids. The germline gives CDR1 LNHNV, CDR2 YYDKDF (reference sequence). Unmatched junction bases numbered 6, after V lost 1 base and J lost 3 bases. The chain's CDR3 is CATSRVRSGGGNTIYF. The CDR3 DNA reads as TGTGCCACCAGCAGAGTACGGTCAGGGGGTGGAAACACCATATATTTT.

The chain joins TRBV11-1 to TRBJ1-1; D unresolved. This CDR3 region has 13 residues. V gave up 7 bases and J gave up 1 base, with 10 bases separating them. Germline-derived CDR1 and CDR2 are SGHAT and FQDESV (reference sequence). The CDR3 sequence: CASTPGGNTEAFF. Written as DNA, the CDR3 is TGTGCCAGCACCCCAGGTGGGAACACTGAAGCTTTCTTT. Full variable domain (remainder filled in from reference TRBV11-1 and TRBJ1-1): EAEVAQSPRYKITEKSQAVAFWCDPISGHATLYWYRQILGQGPELLVQFQDESVVDDSQLPKDRFSAERLKGVDSTLKIQPAELGDSAMYLCASTPGGNTEAFFGQGTRLTVV.

This clone was counted between two and nine times. The rearrangement joins TRBV19 to TRBJ1-6, with 10 bases identical to TRBD1. V lost 5 bases, J lost 10 bases, and 8 bases stayed unmatched. Germline lookup yields CDR1 LNHDA and CDR2 SQIVND (reference sequence). The CDR3 has 15 amino acids. CDR3 protein: CASSADRGPGSPLHF. The CDR3 DNA is TGTGCCAGTAGTGCAGACAGGGGGCCGGGCTCACCCCTCCACTTT.

The chain employs TRBV6-2 or TRBV6-3 and TRBJ2-1; the match to TRBD1 covers 9 bases. V shed 0 bases, J shed 5 bases, and the junction held 8 bases outside the gene matches. The CDR3 spans 17 residues. CDR1 is MNHEY, CDR2 SVGEGT, per germline. The CDR3 DNA reads TGTGCCAGCAGTTACTCACCTTTATGGACAGGGGACAATGAGCAGTTCTTC. Translating gives CASSYSPLWTGDNEQFF.

The rearrangement joins TRBV5-1 to TRBJ2-1; D is ambiguous. The V gene's germline CDR1 is SGHRS and CDR2 YFSETQ. V was shortened by 4 bases and J by 6 bases, with 14 bases between the two germline ends. The CDR3 totals 14 residues. CDR3 amino acids: CASSHKPGPNEQFF. The DNA of the CDR3 is TGCGCCAGCAGCCACAAGCCGGGTCCCAATGAGCAGTTCTTC.

This chain joins TRBV9 and TRBJ2-7, with a possible D match to TRBD2 (6 bases). There are 15 residues in the CDR3. Germline V gene data show CDR1 as SGDLS and CDR2 as YYNGEE. Trimming shortened V by 4 bases and J by 3 bases, and 17 bases separated the two germline ends. CDR3 sequence (DNA): TGTGCCAGCAGCCCCCGGGGTGGGGGAGGCTACGAGCAGTACTTC. Translation gives CASSPRGGGGYEQYF.

As DNA, the CDR3 is TGCGCCAGCAGCTTGTGGACTAGCGGGGGAAATGAGCAGTTCTTC. Its translation: CASSLWTSGGNEQFF. The chain carries TRBV5-1 and TRBJ2-1; TRBD2 matches 13 bases. CDR1 and CDR2 from the germline V gene are SGHRS and YFSETQ. The CDR3 loop spans 15 amino acids. J lost 7 bases, V lost 1 base, and 2 bases had no gene match. Combining the CDR3 with reference TRBV5-1 and TRBJ2-1 gives the whole variable domain KAGVTQTPRYLIKTRGQQVTLSCSPISGHRSVSWYQQTPGQGLQFLFEYFSETQRNKGNFPGRFSGRQFSNSRSEMNVSTLELGDSALYLCASSLWTSGGNEQFFGPGTRLTVL.

CDR3 residues: CASSNQGMTEAFF. CDR3 nucleotide sequence: TGTGCCAGCAGTAACCAGGGTATGACTGAAGCTTTCTTT. V and J are TRBV27 and TRBJ1-1; TRBD1 might be the D (5 bases). V was trimmed by 5 bases and J by 5 bases, leaving 12 bases between them. This CDR3 is 13 amino acids long. Germline V CDR1 and CDR2: MNHEY, SMNVEV (reference sequence).

This clone was seen more than once but under ten times. The V and J genes are TRBV7-9 and TRBJ2-7; D call uncertain. Germline V gives CDR1 SEHNR, CDR2 FQNEAQ (reference sequence). The V end was cut by 10 bases, the J end by 5 bases, with 24 bases between. The CDR3 is made up of 15 amino acids. The CDR3 reads CAITPYLTLTDEQYF. Written as DNA, the CDR3 is TGTGCCATCACGCCCTATCTTACCCTAACCGACGAGCAGTACTTC.